Listed here are 11 T cell receptor beta chains from one sample, sequenced in a study of T cell responses to AZD1222 COVID-19 vaccine. The method was immunoSEQ multiplex PCR; TCRdb's version includes in-frame clones alone and lacks a portion of them. The data contain 98,000 or so clones, around 86% of them seen just once; the ten biggest clones take up approximately 3%. Sample: peripheral blood, taken 28 days after the second dose of the MenACWY control vaccine. Receptor source: an adult who received the MenACWY meningococcal vaccine as a control.

The chain carries TRBV5-4 and TRBJ2-7; maybe TRBD2 (6 bases). Germline loops: CDR1 SGHNT, CDR2 YYREEE (reference sequence). Trimming took 0 bases from V and 3 from J, leaving 13 bases between them. This CDR3 comprises 15 residues. CDR3 sequence (DNA): TGTGCCAGCAGCTTGGCTGCGGGGTCCGGCTACGAGCAGTACTTC. It yields the protein CASSLAAGSGYEQYF.

The chain joins TRBV15 to TRBJ2-6, with a tentative D call TRBD1 (6 bases). This CDR3 comprises 16 residues. CDR1 and CDR2 (germline): LNHNV, YYDKDF (reference sequence). Trimming took off 1 base at V and 0 bases at J, with 7 bases between the two ends. The CDR3 is CATSRGQVSGANVLTF. In nucleotides, the CDR3 is TGTGCCACCAGCAGAGGACAGGTCTCTGGGGCCAACGTCCTGACTTTC.

CDR3 nucleotides: TGCGCCAGCTCCCCTCGTCGGGGGGCCCTTAACACCGGGGAGCTGTTTTTT. Translated: CASSPRRGALNTGELFF. This chain links TRBV5-1 with TRBJ2-2; a weak D match, TRBD2 (7 bases). CDR3 length: 17 amino acids. V was clipped by 7 bases and J by 2 bases, with 21 bases between them. Germline V gene data show CDR1 as SGHRS and CDR2 as YFSETQ.

The count of this clone is one. V and J are TRBV4-3 and TRBJ2-7; D is perhaps TRBD1 or TRBD2 (6 bases each). V lost 4 bases, J lost 5 bases, and 15 bases lay in between. The germline gives CDR1 LGHNA, CDR2 YSLEER. This CDR3 has 14 residues. The CDR3 coding sequence is TGCGCCAGCAGCCGAGCCCCGGGGGCAGACGAGCAGTACTTC. Its protein product is CASSRAPGADEQYF.

This clone was detected once. The chain joins TRBV4-1 to TRBJ1-2; 11 bases are a match to TRBD1. V shed 4 bases, J shed 3 bases, and the junction held 7 bases outside the gene matches. Germline CDR1 MGHRA, CDR2 YSYEKL. CDR3 length equals 16 residues. The CDR3 is CASSLTGQGGDYGYTF. The CDR3 bases are TGCGCCAGCAGCCTCACGGGACAGGGGGGAGACTATGGCTACACCTTC.

The chain uses TRBV5-4 and TRBJ1-5; 7 bases are shared with TRBD1. V shed 4 bases, J shed 3 bases, and the junction held 4 bases outside the gene matches. This CDR3 spans 14 amino acids. In germline, CDR1 is SGHNT, CDR2 YYREEE (reference sequence). The CDR3: CASSQGGNNQPQHF. In nucleotides, the CDR3 is TGTGCCAGCAGCCAGGGGGGGAACAATCAGCCCCAGCATTTT.

The J gene is TRBJ2-4, the V gene TRBV19; 9 nucleotides align to TRBD1. Germline V lookup: CDR1 LNHDA, CDR2 SQIVND (reference sequence). CDR3 length: 13 amino acids. J gave up 11 bases and V 4 bases, and 6 bases lay outside the gene matches. DNA for the CDR3: TGTGCCAGTAGTAGGGGGGACAGGGCCCTTCAGTACTTC. Its protein product is CASSRGDRALQYF.

This clone was picked up a small number of times. The rearrangement links TRBV28 to TRBJ1-1, with D unresolved. V gave up 7 bases and J gave up 1 base, with 10 bases separating them. Germline CDR1 is MDHEN and CDR2 is SYDVKM. This CDR3 has 13 amino acids. CDR3 nucleotides: TGTGCCAGCACCCCGCCGGGGAACACTGAAGCTTTCTTT. Protein sequence: CASTPPGNTEAFF.

The chain recombines TRBV28 with TRBJ1-1; possible D gene TRBD1, 5 bases. The CDR3 has 12 amino acids. The V and J ends lost 3 bases and 7 bases respectively, with 9 bases between them. Germline V CDR1 and CDR2: MDHEN, SYDVKM. In DNA, the CDR3 is TGTGCCAGCAGTTTTGGGGGACTTGAAGCTTTCTTT. Translation gives CASSFGGLEAFF.

The rearrangement joins TRBV27 to TRBJ2-7; D gene uncertain. CDR1 and CDR2 from the germline V gene are MNHEY and SMNVEV (reference sequence). V lost 3 bases and J lost 6, with 21 bases in between. This CDR3 comprises 16 residues. DNA for the CDR3: TGTGCCAGCAGTTTTAGGGTGGGGTCCTCAGCACGCGAGCAGTACTTC. It specifies CASSFRVGSSAREQYF.

J is TRBJ1-5 and V is TRBV30, with D maybe TRBD1 (6 bases). In germline, CDR1 is GTSNPN, CDR2 SVGIG (reference sequence). V lost 2 bases and J 7 bases, leaving 12 bases between the germline ends. This CDR3 has 13 residues. CDR3: CAWSPGRGQPQHF. The CDR3 DNA is TGTGCCTGGAGTCCCGGGAGGGGGCAGCCCCAGCATTTT.